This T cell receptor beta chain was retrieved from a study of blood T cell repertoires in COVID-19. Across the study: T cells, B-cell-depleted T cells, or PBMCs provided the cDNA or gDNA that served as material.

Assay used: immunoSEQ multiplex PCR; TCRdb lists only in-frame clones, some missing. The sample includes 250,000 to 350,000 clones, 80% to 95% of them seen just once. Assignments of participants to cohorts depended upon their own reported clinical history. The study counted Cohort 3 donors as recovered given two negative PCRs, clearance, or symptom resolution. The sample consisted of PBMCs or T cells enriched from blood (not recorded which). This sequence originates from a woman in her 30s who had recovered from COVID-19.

Here the CDR3 DNA reads TGTGCCAGCAGCCAAGGGGGGACTATCCAAGAGACCCAGTACTTC. Encoded protein: CASSQGGTIQETQYF. This rearrangement joins TRBV3-1 (or the pseudogene TRBV3-2) to TRBJ2-5; TRBD2 agrees at 7 bases. The CDR3 consists of 15 residues. V trimming: 1 base; J trimming: 1 base; junction bases outside the gene matches: 3. The germline gives CDR1 LGHDT, CDR2 YNNKEL (reference sequence).